This T cell receptor beta chain stems from a study of shared clonotypes between healthy human individuals. Study-wide context: Three plates were used per donor for CD4 naive, three for CD4 memory, two for CD8 naive and one for CD8 memory. Regarding the study as a whole: Shared clonotypes across all four donors exceeded non-shared ones in generation probability.

The J segment lost 6 bases and the V segment lost 4 bases, leaving 7 bases of the junction unmatched. This CDR3 has 15 amino acids. CDR1 is SGDLS and CDR2 is YYNGEE in the germline V gene. Replicate sorted-subset PCRs were loaded with around 220 ng DNA, roughly 33,000 T cell genomes. Profiled with immunoSEQ multiplex PCR; TCRdb holds only in-frame clones, not every one. The table lists millions of clones, 85% to 95% of them singletons. Both subsets, CD45RA+ naive and CD45RA-negative memory, were split from the CD4+ cells. Comments on this clone: Its antigen is still unknown.

V is TRBV9 and J is TRBJ2-2; 9 nucleotides agree with TRBD1. The receptor's source is a man younger than 30 in good health. The material sequenced was naive CD4+ T cells sorted from blood. The subset is: CD45RA+ positively selected. Here the CDR3 DNA reads TGTGCCAGCAGCCTCCGGGACAGGGTTTCCGGGGAGCTGTTTTTT. Translating gives CASSLRDRVSGELFF.